A selection of T cell receptor beta chains follows, all from one sample in a study of T cell responses to AZD1222 COVID-19 vaccine. The protocol was immunoSEQ multiplex PCR, while the TCRdb copy is restricted to in-frame clones and leaves out a portion. The table lists about 120,000 clones, around 85% of them singletons, with 2.4% in the top ten. The source was peripheral blood, collected on day 0 of AZD1222 vaccination. These receptors came from an adult in good health. The CDR3 runs from the conserved cysteine through the conserved F or W. The order of the fields is D gene, clone size, V gene, J gene, CDR3 protein, CDR3 DNA. The D gene is left open where the match is weak. Some rows have no size entry. The others give once, few or many, or a class for an expanded clone.

D gene: .; clone size: .; V gene: TRBV7-9; J gene: TRBJ1-4; CDR3 protein: CASSPRGTELYEKLFF; CDR3 DNA: TGTGCCAGCAGTCCTAGGGGGACGGAACTTTATGAAAAACTGTTTTTT
D gene: .; clone size: .; V gene: TRBV28; J gene: TRBJ1-2; CDR3 protein: CASSLSPGRTSGYTF; CDR3 DNA: TGTGCCAGCAGTTTATCCCCAGGAAGGACATCTGGCTACACCTTC
D gene: .; clone size: .; V gene: TRBV6-1; J gene: TRBJ1-3; CDR3 protein: CASSERFRSSSGNTIYF; CDR3 DNA: TGTGCCAGCAGTGAGAGATTCCGGAGTAGCTCTGGAAACACCATATATTTT
D gene: .; clone size: .; V gene: TRBV28; J gene: TRBJ2-1; CDR3 protein: CASSLWGGAGYNEQFF; CDR3 DNA: TGTGCCAGCAGTTTATGGGGGGGCGCGGGGTACAATGAGCAGTTCTTC
D gene: .; clone size: once; V gene: TRBV24-1; J gene: TRBJ1-2; CDR3 protein: CATSDRGTAGYTF; CDR3 DNA: TGTGCCACCAGTGATCGGGGAACAGCCGGCTACACCTTC
D gene: .; clone size: once; V gene: TRBV7-8; J gene: TRBJ2-7; CDR3 protein: CASSRGGGPYEQYF; CDR3 DNA: TGTGCCAGCAGCCGTGGGGGGGGGCCCTACGAGCAGTACTTC
D gene: .; clone size: .; V gene: TRBV21-1; J gene: TRBJ1-3; CDR3 protein: CASTSDPGNTIYF; CDR3 DNA: TGTGCCAGCACCTCGGACCCTGGAAACACCATATATTTT
D gene: .; clone size: .; V gene: TRBV14; J gene: TRBJ1-2; CDR3 protein: CASSPHGTGHYGYTF; CDR3 DNA: TGTGCCAGCAGCCCCCACGGAACAGGCCACTATGGCTACACCTTC
D gene: .; clone size: .; V gene: TRBV14; J gene: TRBJ1-5; CDR3 protein: CASSPTNPGPQHF; CDR3 DNA: TGTGCCAGCAGCCCGACAAACCCGGGGCCCCAGCATTTT
D gene: .; clone size: few; V gene: TRBV14; J gene: TRBJ2-2; CDR3 protein: CASSPVWGVNTGELFF; CDR3 DNA: TGTGCCAGCAGCCCCGTCTGGGGAGTGAACACCGGGGAGCTGTTTTTT
D gene: .; clone size: .; V gene: TRBV4-1; J gene: TRBJ1-5; CDR3 protein: CASSQDRGNQPQHF; CDR3 DNA: TGCGCCAGCAGCCAAGATCGGGGCAATCAGCCCCAGCATTTT
D gene: TRBD2; clone size: many; V gene: TRBV7-2; J gene: TRBJ2-3; CDR3 protein: CASSLGAGGGTDTQYF; CDR3 DNA: TGTGCCAGCAGCTTAGGGGCGGGAGGTGGTACAGATACGCAGTATTTT
D gene: TRBD2; clone size: .; V gene: TRBV4-1; J gene: TRBJ2-2; CDR3 protein: CASSPRDPGLANTGELFF; CDR3 DNA: TGCGCCAGCAGCCCCCGCGATCCGGGACTAGCGAACACCGGGGAGCTGTTTTTT
D gene: TRBD1; clone size: .; V gene: TRBV2; J gene: TRBJ1-6; CDR3 protein: CASKRTGSSPLHF; CDR3 DNA: TGTGCCAGCAAACGGACAGGGTCATCACCCCTCCACTTT
D gene: TRBD1; clone size: .; V gene: TRBV6-5; J gene: TRBJ2-3; CDR3 protein: CASSSGSQGAWDTQYF; CDR3 DNA: TGTGCCAGCAGTTCGGGGTCCCAGGGGGCATGGGATACGCAGTATTTT
D gene: .; clone size: once; V gene: TRBV11-2; J gene: TRBJ2-7; CDR3 protein: CASSHRGQYEQYF; CDR3 DNA: TGTGCCAGCAGTCACCGGGGCCAGTACGAGCAGTACTTC
D gene: .; clone size: .; V gene: TRBV19; J gene: TRBJ2-3; CDR3 protein: CASRYPNTDTQYF; CDR3 DNA: TGTGCCAGTAGATATCCTAACACAGATACGCAGTATTTT
D gene: TRBD2; clone size: .; V gene: TRBV6-1; J gene: TRBJ2-4; CDR3 protein: CASSEVGLAGVQLAKNIQYF; CDR3 DNA: TGTGCCAGCAGTGAGGTGGGACTAGCGGGAGTGCAGCTAGCCAAAAACATTCAGTACTTC
D gene: .; clone size: once; V gene: TRBV7-3; J gene: TRBJ2-3; CDR3 protein: CASSLGGGGDTQYF; CDR3 DNA: TGTGCCAGCAGCTTAGGAGGGGGAGGAGATACGCAGTATTTT
D gene: TRBD2; clone size: .; V gene: TRBV3-1/TRBV3-2; J gene: TRBJ2-2; CDR3 protein: CASSQLGGRGTGELFF; CDR3 DNA: TGTGCCAGCAGCCAATTGGGGGGGAGAGGCACCGGGGAGCTGTTTTTT
D gene: TRBD2; clone size: .; V gene: TRBV11-3; J gene: TRBJ2-1; CDR3 protein: CASSLGTSRVNEQFF; CDR3 DNA: TGTGCCAGCAGCTTAGGGACTAGCAGGGTCAATGAGCAGTTCTTC
D gene: .; clone size: few; V gene: TRBV19; J gene: TRBJ2-2; CDR3 protein: CASSPLSLGGELFF; CDR3 DNA: TGTGCCAGTAGTCCCCTGAGCCTCGGCGGGGAGCTGTTTTTT
D gene: .; clone size: .; V gene: TRBV5-1; J gene: TRBJ1-1; CDR3 protein: CASSPGTRGATEAFF; CDR3 DNA: TGCGCCAGCAGCCCGGGGACCCGGGGGGCCACTGAAGCTTTCTTT